The clone carrying this T cell receptor beta chain was counted once. As yet, its antigen is unknown. This sample was taken from a study of T cells in Graves' hyperthyroidism and ophthalmopathy. Study-wide results and limits: The majority of expanded thyroid clonotypes above 0.001 also appeared in blood. Progression to ophthalmopathy was predicted a median of approximately 6.4 months early.

V lost 9 bases to trimming and J lost 3 bases; unmatched junction nucleotides: 7. CDR1 is KGHDR, CDR2 SFDVKD, per germline. The CDR3 is 14 residues long. The patients, who ranged from 18 to 65 in age, presented with newly diagnosed hyperthyroidism lasting under 2 months. Those patients with uncontrolled infection, other autoimmune disease, pregnancy or lactation were excluded. What was amplified from RNA transcripts were TCR beta CDR3 regions. HTBI primers were used for first-round RT-PCR of the TCR CDR3. TCRdb reanalysed the multiplex PCR reads using MiXCR and keeps one entry per CDR3 protein. This table holds a few hundred thousand distinct CDR3 sequences, around 45% found once.

The rearrangement joins TRBV24-1 to TRBJ1-1; 9 bases line up with TRBD1. Sequenced sample: peripheral blood or thyroid tissue (not recorded which). The sequence derives from a woman between 18 and 29 years old with Graves' hyperthyroidism. CDR3 nucleotides: TGTGCCACCCCTCCTAGGACAGGGGACACTGAAGCTTTCTTT. This sequence encodes CATPPRTGDTEAFF.